This T cell receptor beta chain was sequenced during a study of neurological immune-mediated disorders. Study-wide results and caveats: CDR3 amino acid sequences of expanded clones were not shared across subjects, a result suggesting private repertoires in all groups.

The CDR3 loop spans 15 amino acids. The V and J ends lost 3 bases and 11 bases respectively, with 22 bases between them. Germline lookup yields CDR1 MGHRA and CDR2 YSYEKL. The cDNA came from 5'RACE with 10-nucleotide random UMIs. A single record per CDR3 protein comes from TCRdb applying MiXCR to the 5' RACE reads. The sample records tens of thousands of distinct CDR3 sequences, approximately 14% being singletons. Remarks on this clonotype: What it recognizes is unknown.

V usage is TRBV4-1 and J usage is TRBJ2-5; possible D gene TRBD2, 6 bases. The TCR originated in a woman aged 50 to 65 in good health. The sequenced material came from PBMCs. The CDR3 region has the DNA TGCGCCAGCAGCCAGATCGGACTACCTGGAGATACGCAGTACTTC. It specifies CASSQIGLPGDTQYF.